These 25 T cell receptor beta chains originate from one sample sequenced in a study of blood T cells in healthy people across ages. Combining a sample-barcoded 5' primer with a J-beta primer mix, a second PCR ran for about 7 to 12 cycles. TCRdb reanalysed the 5' RACE reads using MiXCR and keeps one entry per CDR3 protein. This sample has 1 million or so distinct CDR3 sequences, with more than 40% found just once. The sequencing sample was made of blood. The receptors were sampled from a woman between 55 and 75 years old in good health.

This clonotype was seen a handful of times. The rearrangement uses TRBV27 and TRBJ2-7; TRBD2 aligns across 7 bases. CDR1 is MNHEY and CDR2 is SMNVEV in the germline V gene (reference sequence). The CDR3 is 15 amino acids. The V segment lost 6 bases and the J segment 2 bases; nucleotides outside the gene matches: 10. CDR3 sequence (DNA): TGTGCCAGCAGCACTACCTCTAGCGGTACCTACGAGCAGTACTTC. Its protein is CASSTTSSGTYEQYF.

To note about this clonotype: Since a much larger clone is just one base distant, this may be a read error. The chain employs TRBV6-6 and TRBJ1-4, with D uncertain. V dropped 2 bases and J dropped 5 bases, with 9 bases sitting between them. Germline values: CDR1 MNHNY, CDR2 SVGAGI (reference sequence). The CDR3 length is 14 residues. This chain's CDR3 is CASSYLQSNEKLFF. The CDR3 DNA reads TGTGCCAGCAGTTACCTACAGAGCAATGAAAAACTGTTTTTT.

The chain has TRBV4-1 and TRBJ2-2; unclear D gene. The CDR3 consists of 17 residues. The ends were cut back, 1 base at V and 5 bases at J, with 17 bases in the middle. Germline loops: CDR1 MGHRA, CDR2 YSYEKL. This CDR3 reads CASSQGRPPLGTGELFF. The DNA of the CDR3 is TGCGCCAGCAGCCAAGGCAGGCCCCCCTTGGGAACCGGGGAGCTGTTTTTT.

This clonotype has more than one count but fewer than ten. The chain links TRBV20-1 to TRBJ1-2, with a possible D match to TRBD1 (5 bases). Looked up from germline, CDR1 is DFQATT and CDR2 is SNEGSKA (reference sequence). The length of the CDR3 is 14 residues. Trimming shortened V by 6 bases and J by 3 bases, and 17 bases separated the two germline ends. This CDR3 is CSAAPGGTHYGYTF. The CDR3 nucleotides are TGCAGTGCCGCTCCGGGGGGGACTCACTATGGCTACACCTTC.

This clonotype was found a few times. The chain couples TRBV10-3 to TRBJ2-3; D may be TRBD1 or TRBD2 (5 bases each). This CDR3 is 13 amino acids long. Germline CDR1 and CDR2: ENHRY and SYGVKD. V lost 7 bases, J lost 4 bases, and 12 bases lay in between. Here the CDR3 DNA reads TGTGCCATCAATGGGGGAGCAGCAGATACGCAGTATTTT. Its translation is CAINGGAADTQYF.

In this sample, this clonotype turned up a few times. V gene TRBV4-1 combines with J gene TRBJ2-1, with TRBD2 matching over 8 bases. The CDR3 loop spans 16 amino acids. V gave up 1 base and J gave up 3 bases; unmatched junction bases: 5. Germline V gives CDR1 MGHRA, CDR2 YSYEKL. The CDR3 loop reads CASSQGAGVSYNEQFF. CDR3 in DNA: TGCGCCAGCAGCCAAGGAGCGGGAGTAAGCTACAATGAGCAGTTCTTC.

The chain employs TRBV6-6 and TRBJ1-1, with unresolved D. The CDR3 covers 12 residues. V shed 8 bases and J shed 8 bases, with 15 bases lying between them. CDR1 MNHNY and CDR2 SVGAGI come from the germline V gene (reference sequence). The DNA for the CDR3 is TGTGCCAGCGGGCACCTGCGCCCCGAAGCTTTCTTT. It encodes CASGHLRPEAFF.

This chain links TRBV20-1 with TRBJ2-7, with D perhaps TRBD2 (6 bases). The V end was cut by 1 base, the J end by 4 bases, with 17 bases between. The CDR3 runs 15 residues. In germline, CDR1 is DFQATT, CDR2 SNEGSKA (reference sequence). The CDR3 sequence is CSARAPGTAGYEQYF. As DNA, the CDR3 is TGCAGTGCTAGAGCCCCCGGGACGGCGGGGTACGAGCAGTACTTC.

A word on this clonotype: One junction end disagrees with the germline gene, perhaps due to a read error. This rearrangement joins TRBV28 to TRBJ2-7, with D possibly matching TRBD2 (6 bases). This CDR3 is built from 14 residues. CDR1 and CDR2 (germline): MDHEN, SYDVKM. The CDR3 sequence is CASSFGRGGYERYF. CDR3 nucleotides: TGTGCCAGCAGTTTTGGACGGGGAGGCTACGAGCGGTACTTC.

A word on this clonotype: A much larger clone differs from this one at a single base, so this may be a read error. The chain joins TRBV20-1 to TRBJ2-7; maybe TRBD1 (6 bases). The CDR3 consists of 16 residues. Germline V gene data show CDR1 as DFQATT and CDR2 as SNEGSKA (reference sequence). Trimming took 4 bases from V and 1 from J, leaving 20 bases between them. The CDR3 DNA is TGCAGTGCTAAAGATCTCAGGGCAGGGGAGTCCTACGAGCAGTACTTC. Translated, it gives CSAKDLRAGESYEQYF.

The rearrangement uses TRBV6-1 and TRBJ2-7; TRBD2 matches at 11 bases. Germline V gene sequence: CDR1 MNHNS, CDR2 SASEGT. After removal of 6 bases from V and 0 bases from J, the junction contained 13 bases not matched to a gene. This CDR3 spans 18 amino acids. CDR3 bases: TGTGCCAGCAGGTCCGGACTAGCGGGTCTCCATGGCTCCTACGAGCAGTACTTC. Translated, it gives CASRSGLAGLHGSYEQYF.

The J gene is TRBJ2-7, the V gene TRBV24-1; D is possibly TRBD2 (5 bases). Near its end, the DNA agrees better with TRBJ2-5, so the J call may be wrong. The CDR3 totals 13 residues. Germline V lookup: CDR1 KGHDR, CDR2 SFDVKD. DNA for the CDR3: TGTGCCACCAGTGATTTGCGAGAGGGGACCCAGTACTTC. Its translation is CATSDLREGTQYF.

The CDR3 DNA reads TGTGCCAGCAGTTACTCGGACAGAGCCTACGAGCAGTACTTC. Translation: CASSYSDRAYEQYF. The chain employs TRBV6-5 and TRBJ2-7, with a tentative D call TRBD1 (6 bases). Germline V gene lookup returns CDR1 MNHEY and CDR2 SVGAGI. The length of the CDR3 is 14 residues. Trimming removed 0 bases from V and 2 bases from J, with 8 bases in between.

This clonotype was picked up one time. This chain connects TRBV27 to TRBJ2-5; TRBD2 agrees at 7 bases. TRBJ2-7 explains the end of the DNA better; the J call may be wrong. The germline gives CDR1 MNHEY, CDR2 SMNVEV (reference sequence). The CDR3 extends over 15 amino acids. CDR3 in amino acids: CASSPSGVPAYEQYF. DNA for the CDR3: TGTGCCAGCAGCCCGAGCGGGGTTCCAGCTTACGAGCAGTACTTC.

This clonotype turned up a few times. V and J are TRBV6-6 and TRBJ1-6; D is uncertain. Per the germline V gene, CDR1 is MNHNY and CDR2 is SVGAGI (reference sequence). This CDR3 has 14 amino acids. V shed 2 bases and J shed 6 bases, with 8 bases lying between them. In nucleotides, the CDR3 is TGTGCCAGCAGTTACGAGACTGTTAATTCACCCCTCCACTTT. Translating it yields CASSYETVNSPLHF.

In its sample, this clonotype was seen a few times. The chain links TRBV11-2 to TRBJ2-3, with 8 bases matching TRBD2. Unmatched junction bases numbered 5, after V lost 5 bases and J lost 1 base. CDR3 length: 15 amino acids. Per the germline V gene, CDR1 is SGHAT and CDR2 is FQNNGV. The CDR3 protein is CASSPRLARTDTQYF. CDR3 nucleotides: TGTGCCAGCAGCCCTAGACTAGCGCGCACAGATACGCAGTATTTT.

This clonotype was observed a handful of times. The rearrangement uses TRBV14 and TRBJ2-4; D may be TRBD2 (5 bases). The CDR3 is made up of 17 amino acids. Germline loops: CDR1 SGHDN, CDR2 FVKESK. V shed 0 bases and J shed 0 bases, with 12 bases lying between them. CDR3 region: CASSQEVFEGAKNIQYF. DNA of the CDR3: TGTGCCAGCAGCCAAGAAGTCTTCGAGGGAGCCAAAAACATTCAGTACTTC.

This clonotype was recorded once. CDR3: CASTDSGRVDVVNEQFF. CDR3 bases: TGTGCCAGTACTGATAGCGGGAGGGTGGACGTCGTTAATGAGCAGTTCTTC. V usage is TRBV19 and J usage is TRBJ2-1; 11 bases agree with TRBD2. V trimming: 7 bases; J trimming: 7 bases; junction bases outside the gene matches: 15. Germline CDR1 and CDR2: LNHDA and SQIVND (reference sequence). This CDR3 comprises 17 residues.

The chain joins TRBV2 to TRBJ2-3; 9 bases agree with TRBD2. The CDR3 extends over 15 amino acids. The germline CDR1 and CDR2 sequences are SNHLY and FYNNEI. V dropped 8 bases and J dropped 1; count of bases not matched to a gene: 7. CDR3 sequence (DNA): TGTGCCAGCGCTCCATTAGCGGGAGGCACAGATACGCAGTATTTT. Amino acids: CASAPLAGGTDTQYF.

V usage is TRBV6-6 and J usage is TRBJ2-7; the D gene is possibly TRBD1 (6 bases). The end of the DNA is better explained by TRBJ2-5, so the J call may be wrong. This CDR3 comprises 12 residues. CDR1 and CDR2 from the germline V gene are MNHNY and SVGAGI (reference sequence). The CDR3 DNA reads TGTGCCAGCTGCGACAGGAAAGAGACCCAGTACTTC. Its translation: CASCDRKETQYF.

The chain carries TRBV4-1 and TRBJ1-2, with 8 bases aligning to TRBD1. This CDR3 contains 13 residues. V was pared by 6 bases and J by 5 bases, with 5 bases of the junction left unmatched. Germline CDR1 is MGHRA and CDR2 is YSYEKL. Here the CDR3 DNA reads TGCGCCAGCAGTCAGGGACAGGATTATGGCTACACCTTC. Residues: CASSQGQDYGYTF.

This clonotype has just a few counts. The chain uses TRBV21-1 and TRBJ2-1; TRBD1, the table's D call, lacks a check against the DNA. TRBV21-1 is labeled a pseudogene. The CDR3 runs 16 residues. The CDR3 loop reads CASLRGTGRGENEQFF. For the CDR3, the DNA is TGTGCCAGCCTAAGAGGGACAGGGAGGGGGGAGAATGAGCAGTTCTTC.

The rearrangement links TRBV6-4 to TRBJ2-3; D remains ambiguous. V lost 6 bases to trimming and J lost 6 bases, with 13 bases between them. This CDR3 spans 13 amino acids. CDR1 and CDR2 from the germline V gene are MRHNA and SNTAGT. DNA for the CDR3: TGTGCCAGCAGCCACGGTCTAGGGGATACGCAGTATTTT. Protein: CASSHGLGDTQYF.

V and J are TRBV2 and TRBJ1-1, with 7 positions matching TRBD1. Looked up from germline, CDR1 is SNHLY and CDR2 is FYNNEI. This CDR3 contains 16 residues. J lost 5 bases, V lost 6 bases, and 15 bases had no gene match. CDR3 loop: CASRGRLGGPETEAFF. DNA of the CDR3: TGTGCCAGCAGGGGACGCCTAGGGGGCCCTGAGACTGAAGCTTTCTTT.

The chain is built from TRBV5-1 and TRBJ2-5; D not resolved. Trimming removed 2 bases at V and 5 bases at J, with 16 bases between. Germline V gene data show CDR1 as SGHRS and CDR2 as YFSETQ. The CDR3 has 15 amino acids. The CDR3 protein is CASSFGQLVGETQYF. CDR3 nucleotide sequence: TGCGCCAGCAGCTTCGGGCAGTTGGTAGGGGAGACCCAGTACTTC.